These 2 T cell receptor beta chains were all obtained from the same sample, sequenced in a study of blood T cell repertoires in COVID-19. Profiled with immunoSEQ multiplex PCR; TCRdb holds only in-frame clones, not every one. This repertoire shows around 140,000 clones, approximately 85% found once; its top ten account for 2.6%. Sequenced material: peripheral blood. Source of these receptors: a human donor with acute or convalescent COVID-19. The donor label of this sample is uncertain.

The rearrangement links TRBV19 to TRBJ2-5; tentatively, D is TRBD1 (6 bases). The V gene lost 5 bases and the J gene lost 4 bases, with 14 bases spanning the gap. Germline loops: CDR1 LNHDA, CDR2 SQIVND (reference sequence). The CDR3 length is 14 residues. CDR3 coding DNA: TGTGCCAGTAGTCGTAACAGGGTATCAGAGACCCAGTACTTC. This gives the protein CASSRNRVSETQYF.

V and J are TRBV6-5 and TRBJ2-5; 8 nucleotides line up with TRBD2. Germline lookup yields CDR1 MNHEY and CDR2 SVGAGI. The length of the CDR3 is 13 residues. The junction had 5 bases not matched to a gene; V was cut back by 6 bases and J by 5 bases. Written as DNA, the CDR3 is TGTGCCAGCAGAACTAGCGGAGGGGAGACCCAGTACTTC. Its protein is CASRTSGGETQYF.